Below, one T cell receptor beta chain is given with its context. A CD45RA-negative memory subset and a CD45RA+ naive subset were separated from the CD4+ cells. This entry comes from a study of shared clonotypes between healthy human individuals. Sequenced by immunoSEQ multiplex PCR; TCRdb stores in-frame clones only, minus some. The table has about 2.4 million clones, 80% to 95% seen once. The specimen was naive CD4+ T cells from PBMCs. The sample's subset: CD45RA+ positively selected. This TCR was sampled from a man aged 18 to 30 in good health. Some clones in this sample may be carry-over from other donors' samples.

DNA for the CDR3: TGTGCCAGCAGTTCCCAGCTTACTCACACTGAAGCTTTCTTT. Translated, it gives CASSSQLTHTEAFF. The V call is TRBV28, the J call TRBJ1-1; no clear D. In germline, CDR1 is MDHEN, CDR2 SYDVKM. V was clipped by 4 bases and J by 3 bases, with 12 bases between them. CDR3 size: 14 residues.